This TCR beta chain derives from a study of blood T cell repertoires in COVID-19. Across the whole study: The study drew acute and convalescent COVID-19 samples from the United States, Italy and Spain. Nucleic acid was either cDNA or gDNA, and it came from T cells, B-cell-depleted T cells, or PBMCs.

Original data processing: Using reference gene primer amplification, nucleated cell counts were estimated. Libraries were prepared by immunoSEQ multiplex PCR; TCRdb keeps only in-frame clonotypes and omits some of them. V, J and clone size were drawn from that table, and D and trimming were deduced from the DNA. This table has about 320,000 clones, approximately 85% appearing once. CDR3 size: 15 residues. Germline CDR1 and CDR2: SGHRS and YFSETQ. V was clipped by 0 bases and J by 1 base; unmatched bases: 2. The chain uses TRBV5-1 and TRBJ2-7; TRBD1 matches at 9 bases. The clonotype comes from a human donor in a cohort sampled during active COVID-19. Sequenced input: peripheral blood. As DNA, the CDR3 is TGCGCCAGCAGCTTGGGTGGACAGGGGTCCTACGAGCAGTACTTC. Its protein product is CASSLGGQGSYEQYF.